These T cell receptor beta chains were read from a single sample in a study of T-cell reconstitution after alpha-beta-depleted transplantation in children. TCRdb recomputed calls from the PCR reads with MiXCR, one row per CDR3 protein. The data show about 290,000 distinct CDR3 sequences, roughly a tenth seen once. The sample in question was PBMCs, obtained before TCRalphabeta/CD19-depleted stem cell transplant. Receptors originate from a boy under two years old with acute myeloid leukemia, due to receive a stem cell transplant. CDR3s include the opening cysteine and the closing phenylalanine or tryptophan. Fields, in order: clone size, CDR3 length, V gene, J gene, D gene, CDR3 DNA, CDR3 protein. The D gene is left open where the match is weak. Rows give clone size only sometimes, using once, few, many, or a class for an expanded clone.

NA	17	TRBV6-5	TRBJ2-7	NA	TGTGCCAGCAGTTATCCCGGGACGGGAATGGTTGGCTACGAGCAGTACTTC	CASSYPGTGMVGYEQYF
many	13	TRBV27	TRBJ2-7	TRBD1	TGTGCCAGCTGGGGACAGGCGGGCTACGAGCAGTACTTC	CASWGQAGYEQYF
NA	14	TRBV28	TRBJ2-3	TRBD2	TGTGCCAGCAGTTTCCAGCGGGACCTAGATACGCAGTATTTT	CASSFQRDLDTQYF
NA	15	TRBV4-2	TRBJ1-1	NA	TGTGCCAGCAGCCAAGTGGGTTTGAGGGGGACTGAAGCTTTCTTT	CASSQVGLRGTEAFF
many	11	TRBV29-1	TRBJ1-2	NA	TGCAGCGTTGAGGGAAACTATGGCTACACCTTC	CSVEGNYGYTF
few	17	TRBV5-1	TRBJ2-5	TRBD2	TGCGCCAGCAGCCTAAACTCCGACCGGGACTACAAAGAGACCCAGTACTTC	CASSLNSDRDYKETQYF
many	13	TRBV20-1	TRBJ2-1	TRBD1	TGCAGTGCTAGGGGACCTGGGACAGGTGAGCAGTTCTTC	CSARGPGTGEQFF
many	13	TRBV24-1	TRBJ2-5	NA	TGTGCCACCAGTGGGTTGGGGCTCGAGACCCAGTACTTC	CATSGLGLETQYF
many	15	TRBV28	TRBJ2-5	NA	TGTGCCAGCAGTTTTACGGGGATCGTCCAAGAGACCCAGTACTTC	CASSFTGIVQETQYF
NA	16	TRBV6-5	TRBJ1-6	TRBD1	TGTGCCAGCAGTTACACCAACAGGGGGCCGCTGGAGCCCCTCCACTTT	CASSYTNRGPLEPLHF
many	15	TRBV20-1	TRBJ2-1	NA	TGCAGTGCTAGAGATTGGGCAGGGAAAGGCAATGAGCAGTTCTTC	CSARDWAGKGNEQFF
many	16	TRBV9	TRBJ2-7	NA	TGTGCCAGCAGCGTAGACCCAAGACTAGGGGTATACGAGCAGTACTTC	CASSVDPRLGVYEQYF
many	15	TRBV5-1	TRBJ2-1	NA	TGCGCCAGCAGCTTGGCCGGTGAACCCGAGGGGGAGCAGTTCTTC	CASSLAGEPEGEQFF
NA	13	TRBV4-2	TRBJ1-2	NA	TGTGCCAGCAGCCGGGGACTTCAATATGGCTACACCTTC	CASSRGLQYGYTF
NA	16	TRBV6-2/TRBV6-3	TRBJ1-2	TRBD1	TGTGCCAGCAGTTACTTTGAAGGGACAGCTAACTATGGCTACACCTTC	CASSYFEGTANYGYTF
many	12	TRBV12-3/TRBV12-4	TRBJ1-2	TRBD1	TGTGCCAGCAGTTCCGGACAGGTTCGCTACACCTTC	CASSSGQVRYTF
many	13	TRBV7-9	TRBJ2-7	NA	TGTGCCAGCAGCTATTACACCGCCTACGAGCAGTACTTC	CASSYYTAYEQYF
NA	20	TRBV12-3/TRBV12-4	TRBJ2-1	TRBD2	TGTGCCAGCAGCCCTCCAGGGACTACCCTAATCTGGAGCTCCTACAATGAGCAGTTCTTC	CASSPPGTTLIWSSYNEQFF
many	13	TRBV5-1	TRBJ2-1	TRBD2	TGCGCCAGCACCCCGGGAGGAGGGAATGAGCAGTTCTTC	CASTPGGGNEQFF
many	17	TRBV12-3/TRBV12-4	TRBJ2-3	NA	TGTGCCAGCAGTTTTATGGTCGTGAGCGGAGGCACAGATACGCAGTATTTT	CASSFMVVSGGTDTQYF
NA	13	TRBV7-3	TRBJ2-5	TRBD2	TGTGCCAGCAGCCCGGGACTAGATGGGACCCAGTACTTC	CASSPGLDGTQYF
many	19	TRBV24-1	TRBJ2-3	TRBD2	TGTGCCACCAGTGACCAGAAGCGACTAGCGGGAGGATACACAGATACGCAGTATTTT	CATSDQKRLAGGYTDTQYF
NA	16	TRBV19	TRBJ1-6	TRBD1	TGTGCCAGTACTCCACTGGGACAGGAATATAATTCACCCCTCCACTTT	CASTPLGQEYNSPLHF
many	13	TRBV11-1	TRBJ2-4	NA	TGTGCCAGCAGCAAACCCTCCGAGGACATTCAGTACTTC	CASSKPSEDIQYF
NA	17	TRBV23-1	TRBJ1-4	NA	TGCGCCAGCAGTCAATCAGGGGTGTACAGGGATGATGAAAAACTGTTTTTT	CASSQSGVYRDDEKLFF
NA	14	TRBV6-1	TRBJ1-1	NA	TGTGCCAGCAGACCCGCGTCAGGGTACACTGAAGCTTTCTTT	CASRPASGYTEAFF
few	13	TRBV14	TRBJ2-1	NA	TGTGCCAGCAGCCTGGGACCTTCGGATGAGCAGTTCTTC	CASSLGPSDEQFF
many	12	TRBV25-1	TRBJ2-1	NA	TGTGCCAGCAGTGAATCGGAATATGAGCAGTTCTTC	CASSESEYEQFF
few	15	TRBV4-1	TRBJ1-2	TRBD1	TGCGCCAGCAGCCAAGACCGGACAGGGAACTATGGCTACACCTTC	CASSQDRTGNYGYTF
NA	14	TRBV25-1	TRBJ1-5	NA	TGTGCCAGCAGTGAAGGGGGGAGCAATCAGCCCCAGCATTTT	CASSEGGSNQPQHF
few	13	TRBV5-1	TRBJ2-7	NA	TGCGCCAGCAGCTTGACGCAGTCCTACGAGCAGTACTTC	CASSLTQSYEQYF
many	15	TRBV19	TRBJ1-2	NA	TGTGCCAGCAAACGGGGGGACGGAACCTCCTATGGCTACACCTTC	CASKRGDGTSYGYTF
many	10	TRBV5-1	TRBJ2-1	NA	TGCGCCATCTCCCCTACGGAGCAGTTCTTC	CAISPTEQFF